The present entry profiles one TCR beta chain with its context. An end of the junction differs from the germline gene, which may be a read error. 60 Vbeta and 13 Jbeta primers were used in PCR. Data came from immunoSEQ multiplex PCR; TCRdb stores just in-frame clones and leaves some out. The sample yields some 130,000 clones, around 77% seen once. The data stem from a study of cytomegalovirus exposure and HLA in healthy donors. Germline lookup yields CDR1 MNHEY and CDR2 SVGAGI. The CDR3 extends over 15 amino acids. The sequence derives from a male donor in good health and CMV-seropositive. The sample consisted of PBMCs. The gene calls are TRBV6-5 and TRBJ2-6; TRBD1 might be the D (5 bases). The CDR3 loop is CASTFRVSGANGLTF. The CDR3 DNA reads TGTGCCAGCACCTTCCGGGTCTCTGGGGCCAACGGCCTGACTTTC.